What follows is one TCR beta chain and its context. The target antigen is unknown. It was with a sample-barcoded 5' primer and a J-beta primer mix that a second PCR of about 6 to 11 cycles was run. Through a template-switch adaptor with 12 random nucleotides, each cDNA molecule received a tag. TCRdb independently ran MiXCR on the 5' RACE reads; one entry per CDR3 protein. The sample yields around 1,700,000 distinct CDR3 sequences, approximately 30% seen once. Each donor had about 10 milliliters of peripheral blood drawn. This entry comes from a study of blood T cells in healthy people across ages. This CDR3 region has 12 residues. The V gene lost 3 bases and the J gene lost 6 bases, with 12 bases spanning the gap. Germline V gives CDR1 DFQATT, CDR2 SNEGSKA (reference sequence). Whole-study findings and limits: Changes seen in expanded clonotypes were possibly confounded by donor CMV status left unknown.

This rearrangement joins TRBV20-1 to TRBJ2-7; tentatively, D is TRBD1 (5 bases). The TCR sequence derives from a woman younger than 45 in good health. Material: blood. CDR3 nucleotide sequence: TGCAGTGCTAGCCGCGGAGACAGCGAGCAGTACTTC. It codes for CSASRGDSEQYF.